This is a list of T cell receptor beta chains from one sample in a study of blood T cell repertoires in COVID-19. Only in-frame clones appear in the TCRdb table, and some are missing; sequencing was by immunoSEQ multiplex PCR. This sample has 300,000 to 350,000 clones, with 75% to 90% found just once. Material: peripheral blood. These receptors all stem from a young man with active or convalescent COVID-19. The CDR3 runs from the conserved cysteine through the conserved F or W. D genes are given only for firm matches. For some rows the clone size is stated as once, few or many, or as a class when expanded; others skip it.

V gene,D gene,J gene,clone size,CDR3 protein,CDR3 DNA
TRBV27,TRBD1,TRBJ2-7,once,CASSIGQGAYEQYF,TGTGCCAGCAGTATCGGACAGGGGGCTTACGAGCAGTACTTC
TRBV5-3,TRBD1,TRBJ2-7,.,CARSFPGTASYEQYF,TGTGCCAGAAGCTTTCCCGGGACAGCTTCCTACGAGCAGTACTTC
TRBV10-3,TRBD1,TRBJ2-2,once,CAISESDRGGGELFF,TGTGCCATCAGTGAGTCAGACAGGGGAGGCGGGGAGCTGTTTTTT
TRBV6-2/TRBV6-3,.,TRBJ1-2,once,CASSYPQGRAWDDYGYTF,TGTGCCAGCAGTTACCCTCAGGGCAGGGCCTGGGATGACTATGGCTACACCTTC
TRBV6-2/TRBV6-3,TRBD1,TRBJ1-5,.,CASSGTGSLVNQPQHF,TGTGCCAGCAGCGGGACAGGGAGTTTGGTAAATCAGCCCCAGCATTTT
TRBV7-2,TRBD2,TRBJ2-7,.,CASSLGISGGAQGEQYF,TGTGCCAGCAGCTTAGGAATAAGCGGGGGGGCCCAAGGCGAGCAGTACTTC
TRBV20-1,.,TRBJ2-4,.,CSVSKNIQYF,TGCAGTGTCTCCAAAAACATTCAGTACTTC
TRBV10-2,TRBD1,TRBJ1-4,once,CASSKDRVWEKLFF,TGCGCCAGCAGCAAAGACAGGGTTTGGGAAAAACTGTTTTTT
TRBV4-1,.,TRBJ2-7,.,CASSRPQEEQYF,TGCGCCAGCAGCCGTCCCCAGGAAGAGCAGTACTTC
TRBV5-1,TRBD2,TRBJ2-1,.,CASSSAGGSYNEQFF,TGCGCCAGCAGCTCAGCGGGGGGATCCTACAATGAGCAGTTCTTC
TRBV9,.,TRBJ1-4,few,CASSLNDGVTNEKLFF,TGTGCCAGCAGCTTAAACGACGGGGTGACTAATGAAAAACTGTTTTTT
TRBV5-1,.,TRBJ2-2,.,CASSLVSFLTGELFF,TGCGCCAGCAGCTTGGTATCTTTCCTCACCGGGGAGCTGTTTTTT
TRBV11-2,.,TRBJ2-7,.,CASSRGIYEQYF,TGTGCCAGCAGCCGAGGGATCTACGAGCAGTACTTC
TRBV15,.,TRBJ2-3,.,CATSFSRDNTDTQYF,TGTGCCACCAGCTTTAGCCGGGACAACACAGATACGCAGTATTTT
TRBV3-1/TRBV3-2,TRBD1,TRBJ1-2,.,CASSQVDRYVSYTF,TGTGCCAGCAGCCAAGTGGACAGGTACGTGAGCTACACCTTC
TRBV29-1,TRBD1,TRBJ1-4,.,CSVAGTGDGKLFF,TGCAGCGTAGCCGGGACAGGGGACGGAAAACTGTTTTTT
TRBV14,.,TRBJ2-7,.,CASSQANRSTYEQYF,TGTGCCAGCAGCCAAGCTAACAGGTCTACCTACGAGCAGTACTTC
TRBV19,TRBD2,TRBJ2-1,.,CASSIPSGGYNEQFF,TGTGCCAGTAGTATCCCCAGCGGGGGATACAATGAGCAGTTCTTC
TRBV28,.,TRBJ1-6,.,CASIGRVGSNSPLHF,TGTGCCAGCATAGGTCGAGTGGGCAGTAATTCACCCCTCCACTTT
TRBV6-6,TRBD1,TRBJ1-1,.,CASSRDSLSEAFF,TGTGCCAGCAGTCGGGACAGCCTCAGTGAAGCTTTCTTT
TRBV2,TRBD1,TRBJ2-2,once,CATAGTGGLLGTGELFF,TGTGCCACCGCCGGGACAGGGGGCCTCCTGGGCACCGGGGAGCTGTTTTTT
TRBV10-3,.,TRBJ1-3,.,CAISPWVGTSGNTIYF,TGTGCCATCAGCCCCTGGGTGGGCACTTCTGGAAACACCATATATTTT
TRBV9,TRBD1,TRBJ1-1,.,CASSDRGQGGEAFF,TGTGCCAGCAGCGACCGAGGACAGGGGGGTGAAGCTTTCTTT
TRBV9,.,TRBJ1-4,.,CASSVDGSANEKLFF,TGTGCCAGCAGCGTAGACGGGTCGGCTAATGAAAAACTGTTTTTT
TRBV27,TRBD2,TRBJ2-1,.,CASSLAGVYNEQFF,TGTGCCAGCAGTTTAGCGGGGGTCTACAATGAGCAGTTCTTC
TRBV5-6,TRBD1,TRBJ1-2,.,CASSLVGQSNYGYTF,TGTGCCAGCAGCTTGGTGGGACAGAGTAACTATGGCTACACCTTC
TRBV18,.,TRBJ1-3,.,CASSTLQVEGENTIYF,TGTGCCAGCTCAACATTACAGGTGGAGGGAGAAAACACCATATATTTT
TRBV6-5,.,TRBJ1-2,.,CASTPTANYGYTF,TGTGCCAGCACCCCTACAGCTAACTATGGCTACACCTTC
TRBV7-2,TRBD2,TRBJ2-7,.,CASSFGLAAYEQYF,TGTGCCAGCAGTTTTGGACTAGCCGCCTACGAGCAGTACTTC
TRBV5-1,.,TRBJ2-7,.,CASSPDRAYEQYF,TGCGCCAGCAGCCCGGACAGAGCCTACGAGCAGTACTTC
TRBV7-9,.,TRBJ1-3,.,CASSPGGGTIYF,TGTGCCAGCAGCCCGGGAGGGGGCACCATATATTTT
TRBV7-9,.,TRBJ2-2,.,CASTPRGRIGELFF,TGTGCCAGCACCCCCAGAGGGAGGATCGGGGAGCTGTTTTTT
TRBV7-2,TRBD2,TRBJ2-3,.,CASSIIAGASTDTQYF,TGTGCCAGCAGCATCATAGCGGGAGCTAGCACAGATACGCAGTATTTT